This record covers a single T cell receptor (beta chain). Its cognate antigen is unknown. This sample is part of a study of vaccination and CD4 T cells after COVID-19. Across the study: Overlapping spike peptides of SARS-CoV-2, HCoV-NL63, HCoV-OC43 and HCoV-229E were used, and cells were stimulated with them. Study-level findings and limits: Within the convalescent patients, a median approximately 86% of the SARS-CoV-2-reactive clones were ones that appeared only post-vaccination.

The treatment is: approximately nine-day PBMC culture with coronavirus spike peptide pools or control peptides (ViraFEST assay). In the ViraFEST assay, peptide-pool expansion preceded TCR sequencing of expanded clonotypes. Upon completion of 10 days of culture, CD4+ T cells were isolated via negative selection. Sequenced with the Oncomine TCR Beta short-read assay was DNA taken from cultured CD4+ T cells. Each CDR3 protein is one row after TCRdb ran MiXCR on the PCR reads. The table records some 11,000 distinct CDR3 sequences, 20% to 25% of them present only once. The TCR originated in a human donor who received a COVID-19 vaccine. The starting material was CD4+ T cells from blood, cultured in vitro, obtained before SARS-CoV-2 vaccination.

The CDR3 loop reads CASSEARGTTNEKLFF. In nucleotides, the CDR3 is TGTGCCAGCAGTGAAGCGAGAGGGACAACTAATGAAAAACTGTTTTTT. The chain has TRBV6-1 and TRBJ1-4; no reliable D call. The CDR3 runs 16 residues. The germline CDR1 and CDR2 sequences are MNHNS and SASEGT. V lost 0 bases, J lost 0 bases, and 8 bases lay in between.